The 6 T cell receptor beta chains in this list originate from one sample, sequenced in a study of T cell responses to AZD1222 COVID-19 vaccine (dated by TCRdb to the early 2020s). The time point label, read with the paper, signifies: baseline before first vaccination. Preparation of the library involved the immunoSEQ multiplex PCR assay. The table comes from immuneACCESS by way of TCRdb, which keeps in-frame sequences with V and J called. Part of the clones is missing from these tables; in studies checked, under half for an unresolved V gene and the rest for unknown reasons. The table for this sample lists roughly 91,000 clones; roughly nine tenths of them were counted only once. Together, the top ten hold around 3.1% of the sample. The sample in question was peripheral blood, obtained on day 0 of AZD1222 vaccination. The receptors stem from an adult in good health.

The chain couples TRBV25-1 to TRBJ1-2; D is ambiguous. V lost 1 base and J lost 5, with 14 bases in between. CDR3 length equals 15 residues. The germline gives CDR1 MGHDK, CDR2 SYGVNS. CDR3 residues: CASSESRGGRYGYTF. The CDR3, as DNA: TGTGCCAGCAGTGAATCAAGAGGAGGGAGGTATGGCTACACCTTC.

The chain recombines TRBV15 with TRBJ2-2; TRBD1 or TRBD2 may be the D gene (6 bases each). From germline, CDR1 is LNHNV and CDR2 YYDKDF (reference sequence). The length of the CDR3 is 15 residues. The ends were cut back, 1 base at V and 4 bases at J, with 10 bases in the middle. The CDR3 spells CATSRVGGGTGELFF. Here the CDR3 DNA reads TGTGCCACCAGCAGAGTAGGGGGAGGCACCGGGGAGCTGTTTTTT. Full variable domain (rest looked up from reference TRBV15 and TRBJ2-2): DAMVIQNPRYQVTQFGKPVTLSCSQTLNHNVMYWYQQKSSQAPKLLFHYYDKDFNNEADTPDNFQSRRPNTSFCFLDIRSPGLGDTAMYLCATSRVGGGTGELFFGEGSRLTVL.

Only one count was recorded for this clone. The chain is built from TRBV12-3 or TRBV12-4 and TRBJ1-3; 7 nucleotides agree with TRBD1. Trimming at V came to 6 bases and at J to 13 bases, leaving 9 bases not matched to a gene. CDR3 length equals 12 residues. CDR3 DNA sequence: TGTGCCAGCAGCCCACAGGGGCGGGCGATATATTTT. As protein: CASSPQGRAIYF.

This CDR3 reads CASSTKNWATDTGELFF. The CDR3, as DNA: TGTGCCAGCAGCACAAAGAACTGGGCTACTGACACCGGGGAGCTGTTTTTT. V gene TRBV11-3 combines with J gene TRBJ2-2; D unclear. The CDR3 totals 17 residues. V shed 5 bases and J shed 3 bases, with 19 bases lying between them. Germline V gives CDR1 SGHNT, CDR2 YENEEA.

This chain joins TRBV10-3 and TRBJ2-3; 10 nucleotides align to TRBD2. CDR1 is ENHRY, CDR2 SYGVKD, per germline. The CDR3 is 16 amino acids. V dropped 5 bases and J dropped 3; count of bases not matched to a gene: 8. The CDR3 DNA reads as TGTGCCATCAGTTATCAAGCGGGAGGGACAACAGATACGCAGTATTTT. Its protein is CAISYQAGGTTDTQYF.

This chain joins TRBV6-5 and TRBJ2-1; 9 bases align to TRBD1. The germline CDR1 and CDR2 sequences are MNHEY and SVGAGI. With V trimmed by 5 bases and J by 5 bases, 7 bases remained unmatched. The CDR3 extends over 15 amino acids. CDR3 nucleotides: TGTGCCAGCAGTCCCCGACAGGGGGGAAACAATGAGCAGTTCTTC. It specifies CASSPRQGGNNEQFF.